This T cell receptor (beta chain) comes out of a study of blood T cell repertoires in COVID-19. Original methodology: Reference gene primer amplification yielded estimated nucleated cell counts. Generated by immunoSEQ multiplex PCR, the TCRdb table keeps only in-frame clones and is missing some. The D gene and trimming were derived from the DNA, and the V and J assignments and clone size from that table. The sample lists more than 250,000 clones, around 89% occurring once. The CDR3 extends over 15 amino acids. Looked up from germline, CDR1 is MDHEN and CDR2 is SYDVKM. Between the trimmed V and J ends, which lost 10 bases and 6 bases, there was a span of 22 bases.

Sequencing used PBMCs or T cells enriched from blood (not recorded which). This sequence was found in a woman in her thirties or forties with acute COVID-19. The chain uses TRBV28 and TRBJ1-5; maybe TRBD1 (6 bases). The CDR3 DNA is TGTGCCACCAACACAATTACAGGGTCCGGTCAGCCCCAGCATTTT. Its protein is CATNTITGSGQPQHF. Full variable domain (rest looked up from reference TRBV28 and TRBJ1-5): DVKVTQSSRYLVKRTGEKVFLECVQDMDHENMFWYRQDPGLGLRLIYFSYDVKMKEKGDIPEGYSVSREKKERFSLILESASTNQTSMYLCATNTITGSGQPQHFGDGTRLSIL.